Shown below are 13 T cell receptor beta chains from a single sample sequenced in a study of OX40 agonist ivuxolimab in advanced cancers. Clones were sequenced by immunoSEQ multiplex PCR, and TCRdb holds only the in-frame ones, with some missing. The table has nearly 85,000 clones, 80% to 90% seen once. The material was CD4+ or CD8+ T cells sorted from blood, obtained in a trial of the OX40 agonist ivuxolimab. These receptors originate from an adult with an advanced solid tumor such as melanoma, head and neck, liver or kidney cancer.

V and J are TRBV9 and TRBJ2-1, with TRBD2 as a possible D gene (6 bases). V was pared by 7 bases and J by 7 bases, with 9 bases between. This CDR3 is built from 11 residues. Germline V gene lookup returns CDR1 SGDLS and CDR2 YYNGEE. CDR3 coding DNA: TGTGCCAGCGCCCGGGGGAATGAGCAGTTCTTC. It is translated as CASARGNEQFF.

The chain joins TRBV28 to TRBJ2-1; the D call may be TRBD1 or TRBD2 (5 bases each). V was cut by 8 bases and J by 4 bases, with 6 bases left in between. CDR3 length: 11 residues. Germline lookup yields CDR1 MDHEN and CDR2 SYDVKM. This chain's CDR3 is CASGGYNEQFF. The CDR3 coding sequence is TGTGCCAGCGGGGGTTACAATGAGCAGTTCTTC.

The chain recombines TRBV28 with TRBJ1-6; D is ambiguous. Germline lookup yields CDR1 MDHEN and CDR2 SYDVKM. Trimming removed 5 bases at V and 10 bases at J, with 9 bases between. The CDR3 is 12 residues long. CDR3 in amino acids: CASSTSYSPLHF. DNA for the CDR3: TGTGCCAGCAGTACCTCATACTCACCCCTCCACTTT.

The chain has TRBV7-9 and TRBJ1-2, with TRBD1 matching 12 bases. V dropped 7 bases and J dropped 7; count of bases not matched to a gene: 7. Per germline, CDR1 SEHNR and CDR2 FQNEAQ (reference sequence). CDR3 size: 14 residues. For the CDR3, the DNA is TGTGCCAGCAACATGGGACAGGGGGCGGCTGGCTACACCTTC. Its protein product is CASNMGQGAAGYTF.

V and J are TRBV19 and TRBJ1-2; 8 nucleotides match TRBD1. This CDR3 has 14 amino acids. Losses at the gene ends were 3 bases for V and 8 bases for J; bases not matched to a gene: 8. Germline-derived CDR1 and CDR2 are LNHDA and SQIVND (reference sequence). The CDR3 DNA follows: TGTGCCAGTAGTATGGGACAGGACAGAGGGGGCTACACCTTC. This codes for CASSMGQDRGGYTF.

V usage is TRBV6-1 and J usage is TRBJ1-2; D is possibly TRBD1 (6 bases). V was pared by 7 bases and J by 0 bases, with 12 bases between. CDR3 length: 14 residues. Germline lookup yields CDR1 MNHNS and CDR2 SASEGT. The CDR3 sequence: CASNQGIPNYGYTF. The CDR3 DNA sequence: TGTGCCAGCAATCAGGGGATCCCTAACTATGGCTACACCTTC.

This clone was seen just once. The chain links TRBV20-1 to TRBJ1-2; TRBD1 might be the D (6 bases). This CDR3 has 11 residues. Looked up from germline, CDR1 is DFQATT and CDR2 is SNEGSKA (reference sequence). The ends were cut back, 5 bases at V and 8 bases at J, with 12 bases in the middle. This chain's CDR3 is CSAPRGGGYTF. The DNA of the CDR3 is TGCAGTGCTCCCAGGGGAGGAGGCTACACCTTC.

V gene TRBV27 combines with J gene TRBJ1-6; no clear D gene. The germline gives CDR1 MNHEY, CDR2 SMNVEV (reference sequence). Deletions cut 3 bases from V and 7 bases from J, with 13 bases between. CDR3 length equals 15 residues. The CDR3 protein is CASSFVAGTNSPLHF. The CDR3 DNA reads TGTGCCAGCAGTTTTGTCGCGGGTACGAATTCACCCCTCCACTTT.

The rearrangement uses TRBV4-1 and TRBJ2-2, with 10 positions matching TRBD2. CDR3 length: 18 amino acids. Germline-derived CDR1 and CDR2 are MGHRA and YSYEKL. Germline trimming cut 2 bases from V and 7 bases from J; bases unmatched to any gene: 13. This CDR3 is CASSQQNLAGEGSGELFF. CDR3 nucleotide sequence: TGCGCCAGCAGCCAACAAAACCTAGCGGGGGAAGGGAGCGGGGAGCTGTTTTTT.

V is TRBV2 and J is TRBJ1-1, with no clear D. V was pared by 6 bases and J by 5 bases, with 16 bases between. Germline V gives CDR1 SNHLY, CDR2 FYNNEI. The CDR3 sequence is 14 residues long. CDR3 nucleotide sequence: TGTGCCAGCAGCTTGGTGGCAACAGCGACTGAAGCTTTCTTT. It translates to CASSLVATATEAFF.

This clone was detected once. The V call is TRBV19, the J call TRBJ1-2; a possible D gene is TRBD1 (5 bases). Germline assignment: CDR1 LNHDA and CDR2 SQIVND (reference sequence). CDR3 length: 13 residues. V was pared by 6 bases and J by 3 bases, with 11 bases between. The CDR3 sequence is CASRSGFDYGYTF. The CDR3 bases are TGTGCCAGTAGATCAGGGTTTGACTATGGCTACACCTTC.

This sequence joins TRBV5-6 and TRBJ1-2; 7 bases map to TRBD1. CDR1 and CDR2 (germline): SGHDT, YYEEEE. V lost 3 bases and J lost 5; bases outside the gene matches: 19. The CDR3 has 18 amino acids. Here the CDR3 reads CASSWARGGEGSGYGYTF. The CDR3 region has the DNA TGTGCCAGCAGCTGGGCCAGGGGGGGAGAGGGTTCCGGGTATGGCTACACCTTC.

This sequence joins TRBV4-2 and TRBJ2-5; possible D gene TRBD1, 6 bases. Trimming left V 1 base short and J 5 bases short, with 11 bases between. Looked up from germline, CDR1 is LGHNA and CDR2 is YNFKEQ. The CDR3 is 14 residues long. The CDR3 DNA sequence: TGTGCCAGCAGCCAAGGGACCCAGGGGGAGACCCAGTACTTC. Translating it yields CASSQGTQGETQYF.